The 8 T cell receptor beta chains reported below all come from one sample, sequenced in a study of T cells in localized non-small cell lung cancer. Here immunoSEQ multiplex PCR was the method, and the copy in TCRdb shows in-frame clones only, minus some. The table has approximately 34,000 clones, 90% to 95% seen once. The sequenced sample was peripheral blood, obtained before any cancer treatment. These receptors originate from a female donor aged 60 or older with stage I lung adenocarcinoma.

The CDR3 sequence: CASSRSDGLSYEQYF. The CDR3 nucleotides read TGTGCCAGCAGCCGGAGTGACGGCCTCTCCTACGAGCAGTACTTC. The chain employs TRBV5-6 and TRBJ2-7; D is unresolved. The CDR3 loop spans 15 amino acids. Deletions cut 4 bases from V and 0 bases from J, with 14 bases between. Germline CDR1 is SGHDT and CDR2 is YYEEEE.

This clone was detected only once. The chain uses TRBV11-2 and TRBJ1-2, with D possibly being TRBD1 (5 bases). Germline lookup yields CDR1 SGHAT and CDR2 FQNNGV. V lost 0 bases to trimming and J lost 4 bases, with 12 bases between them. This CDR3 has 15 amino acids. Written as DNA, the CDR3 is TGTGCCAGCAGCTTAGAGTCAGGGAGGGGCTATGGCTACACCTTC. Its translation is CASSLESGRGYGYTF.

This clone showed up just a few times. The chain is built from TRBV19 and TRBJ2-7; TRBD1 matches at 7 bases. V was pared by 4 bases and J by 3 bases, with 6 bases of the junction left unmatched. The CDR3 totals 14 residues. Germline V lookup: CDR1 LNHDA, CDR2 SQIVND (reference sequence). The CDR3 reads CASSTRDRYYEQYF. The CDR3 coding sequence is TGTGCCAGTAGTACCAGGGACAGATACTACGAGCAGTACTTC.

The CDR3 DNA reads as TGCAGCGTCCGCAGACAGGGAGTTAGTGAAAAACTGTTTTTT. Its protein product is CSVRRQGVSEKLFF. This chain connects TRBV29-1 to TRBJ1-4, with 7 bases that match TRBD1. Germline V gene data show CDR1 as SQVTM and CDR2 as ANQGSEA. The CDR3 runs 14 residues. The V and J ends lost 6 bases and 7 bases, in that order; junction bases with no gene match: 11.

About this clone itself: A junction boundary mismatches the germline segment, possibly from a read error. This chain connects TRBV7-7 to TRBJ2-7; TRBD1 might be the D (5 bases). There are 13 residues in the CDR3. Germline assignment: CDR1 SSHAT and CDR2 FNYEAQ (reference sequence). The CDR3 loop is CASSLDRAYEQYF. CDR3 sequence (DNA): TGTGCTAGCAGCTTAGACAGAGCCTACGAGCAGTACTTC.

Written as DNA, the CDR3 is TGCAGCGTTGAAGGCCTAGCGGGAGTCCGAGAGCAGTTCTTC. This codes for CSVEGLAGVREQFF. The gene calls are TRBV29-1 and TRBJ2-1, with 10 bases lining up with TRBD2. CDR3 length: 14 amino acids. V lost 1 base, J lost 10 bases, and 7 bases stayed unmatched. Germline-derived CDR1 and CDR2 are SQVTM and ANQGSEA.

The chain carries TRBV29-1 and TRBJ1-1; perhaps TRBD1 as D (6 bases). Germline CDR1 SQVTM, CDR2 ANQGSEA. The CDR3 covers 13 residues. The CDR3 nucleotides read TGCAGTGTTAAGGGACAAATGAACACTGAAGCTTTCTTT. As protein: CSVKGQMNTEAFF. The whole variable domain, filled in from reference TRBV29-1 and TRBJ1-1, reads SAVISQKPSRDICQRGTSLTIQCQVDSQVTMMFWYRQQPGQSLTLIATANQGSEATYESGFVIDKFPISRPNLTFSTLTVSNMSPEDSSIYLCSVKGQMNTEAFFGQGTRLTVV.

This clone was observed once. This chain connects TRBV6-5 to TRBJ1-2, with 7 bases lining up with TRBD1. J was trimmed by 5 bases and V by 2 bases; bases with no gene match: 2. The germline V gene has CDR1 MNHEY and CDR2 SVGAGI. The CDR3 has 13 residues. The CDR3 spells CASSYPGQYGYTF. In nucleotides, the CDR3 is TGTGCCAGCAGTTACCCGGGACAGTATGGCTACACCTTC.